These T cell receptor beta chains were read from a single sample in a study of blood T cell repertoires in COVID-19. The repertoire was sequenced with immunoSEQ multiplex PCR; TCRdb's copy has only in-frame clones and lacks some. The sample holds roughly 70,000 clones, 80% to 90% seen once. Sequencing input: peripheral blood. All receptors come from a woman aged 45 to 65 with active COVID-19. Each CDR3 is given with its conserved first and last residue. A D gene is named only where the DNA matches it firmly. Clone size is not always given. Where it is, it says once, few, many or a class for expanded clones.

TRBV27,TRBJ2-1,TRBD2,-,CASSLFGGRVSYNEQFF,TGTGCCAGCAGTTTATTCGGCGGGAGGGTCTCCTACAATGAGCAGTTCTTC
TRBV18,TRBJ2-6,-,-,CASSPTVGLVTGANVLTF,TGTGCCAGCTCACCAACGGTGGGCTTGGTCACTGGGGCCAACGTCCTGACTTTC
TRBV5-6,TRBJ1-2,-,-,CASSLASGFGYGYTF,TGTGCCAGCAGCTTGGCTTCGGGTTTCGGTTATGGCTACACCTTC
TRBV3-1/TRBV3-2,TRBJ2-1,TRBD2,-,CASSQVVLAGDNEQFF,TGTGCCAGCAGCCAAGTTGTACTAGCGGGAGACAATGAGCAGTTCTTC
TRBV30,TRBJ1-5,TRBD1,-,CAWSGGGYNQPQHF,TGTGCCTGGAGTGGAGGGGGCTACAATCAGCCCCAGCATTTT
TRBV5-5,TRBJ2-7,TRBD1,-,CASSSDRGSYEQYF,TGTGCCAGCAGCTCGGACAGGGGTTCCTACGAGCAGTACTTC
TRBV18,TRBJ1-1,TRBD1,-,CASSPWDREGTEAFF,TGTGCCAGCTCACCTTGGGACAGGGAAGGGACTGAAGCTTTCTTT
TRBV7-7,TRBJ2-7,TRBD1,-,CASSDERGTGKWYEQYF,TGTGCTAGCAGCGACGAGAGGGGGACAGGGAAATGGTACGAGCAGTACTTC
TRBV6-5,TRBJ2-1,-,once,CASTRGTIRDEQFF,TGTGCCAGCACAAGGGGGACCATCCGCGATGAGCAGTTCTTC
TRBV18,TRBJ2-7,TRBD1,-,CASSPGTGLGEQYF,TGTGCCAGCTCACCCGGGACAGGGCTGGGCGAGCAGTACTTC